This section outlines one TCR beta chain sequence together with its context. Its antigen target is currently unknown. No base quality information exists; no much larger clone differs at one position. The entry originates in a study of CD8+CD57+ T cells in acquired aplastic anemia (dated by TCRdb to the late 2010s). Notes on the research overall: On average, sorted CD4+ and CD8+ cells yielded roughly 3.4 ug of extracted DNA, with a range of roughly 0.17 to 27.4 ug. For healthy donor samples, the average read count was about 10.8 million for CD4+ cells and approximately 11 million for CD8+ cells. What the authors observed across the whole study: Fewer than 30 CD8+ CDR3 sequences were found in both patients and controls but appeared to be highly expressed in patients and within the immunodominant clones of the patients. Patients and healthy controls showed no significant difference in CD8+ Simpson's diversity (P=0.060).

In this study, sorted CD4+ and CD8+ T cells from the blood of healthy subjects and of severe aplastic anemia patients had their TCR repertoires deep-sequenced. Ficoll-Paque density gradient centrifugation was used to isolate peripheral blood mononuclear cells. Before DNA extraction, CD4+ and CD8+ T cells were sorted by FACS or by magnetic beads. Based on the germline V gene, the CDR1 and CDR2 sequences are SQVTM and ANQGSEA. After removal of 2 bases from V and 5 bases from J, the junction retains 9 bases not matched to a gene. Its CDR3 holds 14 amino acids, cysteine through phenylalanine. CDR3 DNA only is kept here, 42 bases in frame from base 1. Profiling of TCR beta VDJ combinations and CDR3 sequences used genomic DNA as the template. An Illumina HiSeq 2000 was used for TCR repertoire sequencing. Concerning the study's data processing: Repertoires were assessed using TRBV/TRBJ rearrangement plots, CDR3 size and DJ length profiles, and Simpson's diversity index. The most abundant DNA sequence in the deep sequencing data was defined as the immunodominant clone. CDR3 amino acid sequences were screened for sharing across subjects and compared with published repertoires and the VDJdb database. The raw public reads went through TCRdb reprocessing: fastp at Q25, MiXCR clone calling, in-frame beta chains kept. Duplicate CDR3 protein sequences are folded into a single record with the most common DNA and genes. TCRdb, not the original authors, processed these V and J calls. The sample yields 200,000 to 250,000 distinct CDR3 sequences; roughly 35% were counted once. The ten largest clonotypes hold around 1.1% of the sample.

The chain links TRBV29-1 with TRBJ2-7; 7 bases in between match TRBD1. The clonotype comes from a human donor in good health, serving as a control. The sequencing sample was made of sorted CD4+, CD8+, or CD8+CD57+ T cells (not recorded which) from PBMCs. At the DNA level, the sequence is TGCAGCGTTGAACGGGACAGCGGCCCGCACGAGCAGTACTTC. This yields the protein CSVERDSGPHEQYF.